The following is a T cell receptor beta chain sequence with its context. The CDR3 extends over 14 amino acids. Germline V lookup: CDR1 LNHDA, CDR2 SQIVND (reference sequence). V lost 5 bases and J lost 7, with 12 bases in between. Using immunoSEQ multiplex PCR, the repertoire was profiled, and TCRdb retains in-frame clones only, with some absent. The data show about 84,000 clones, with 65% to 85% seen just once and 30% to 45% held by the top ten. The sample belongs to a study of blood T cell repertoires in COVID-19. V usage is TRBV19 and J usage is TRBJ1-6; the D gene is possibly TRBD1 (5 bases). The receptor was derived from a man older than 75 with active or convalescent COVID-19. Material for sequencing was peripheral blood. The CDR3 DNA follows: TGTGCCAGTAGTCTAAGGGGTTCAAATTCACCCCTCCACTTT. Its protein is CASSLRGSNSPLHF.